A selection of T cell receptor beta chains follows, all from one sample in a study of OX40 agonist ivuxolimab in advanced cancers. TCRdb keeps only in-frame clones here, not all; method: immunoSEQ multiplex PCR. The repertoire holds 80,000 or so clones, 70% to 90% seen once, with about 8.6% in the top ten. This specimen was CD4+ or CD8+ T cells sorted from blood, taken in a trial of the OX40 agonist ivuxolimab. These receptors all come from an adult with an advanced solid tumor such as melanoma, head and neck, liver or kidney cancer. Both conserved end residues are part of each CDR3. D genes are given only for firm matches. Clone size is stated in some rows and not others, as once, few, many or a class when expanded.

NA	TRBV28	TRBJ1-5	NA	CASSLSQGFNQPQHF	TGTGCCAGCAGTTTATCTCAGGGGTTCAATCAGCCCCAGCATTTT
TRBD2	TRBV9	TRBJ2-3	NA	CASSVGLTSRAQYF	TGTGCCAGCAGCGTAGGGCTGACTAGCAGAGCGCAGTATTTT
TRBD2	TRBV6-4	TRBJ2-7	few	CASSDGGTSGSYEQYF	TGTGCCAGCAGTGACGGGGGGACTAGCGGCTCCTACGAGCAGTACTTC
NA	TRBV6-6	TRBJ1-6	NA	CASIGASYNSPLHF	TGTGCCAGCATCGGAGCATCTTATAATTCACCCCTCCACTTT
NA	TRBV18	TRBJ2-5	NA	CASSHYQETQYF	TGTGCCAGCTCACACTATCAAGAGACCCAGTACTTC
NA	TRBV6-5	TRBJ1-5	NA	CASSRDTDQPQHF	TGTGCCAGCAGTCGGGACACTGATCAGCCCCAGCATTTT
TRBD2	TRBV7-2	TRBJ2-1	NA	CASSQVGTSTEQFF	TGTGCCAGCAGCCAAGTTGGGACTAGTACTGAGCAGTTCTTC
TRBD2	TRBV6-1	TRBJ2-7	NA	CASSERVSGASYEQYF	TGTGCCAGCAGTGAAAGAGTGAGCGGGGCTTCCTACGAGCAGTACTTC
TRBD1	TRBV5-1	TRBJ1-2	once	CASSPQGAQGGYTF	TGCGCCAGCAGCCCACAGGGGGCGCAGGGGGGCTACACCTTC
NA	TRBV5-1	TRBJ2-1	NA	CASSTTESSYNEQFF	TGCGCCAGCAGCACGACCGAGAGCTCCTACAATGAGCAGTTCTTC
TRBD1	TRBV18	TRBJ1-3	NA	CASHTGAGNTIYF	TGTGCCAGCCATACAGGGGCTGGAAACACCATATATTTT
NA	TRBV20-1	TRBJ1-2	NA	CSAKSLYGYTF	TGCAGTGCTAAATCTCTTTATGGCTACACCTTC
NA	TRBV6-5	TRBJ1-2	NA	CASSYSGGSRGYTF	TGTGCCAGCAGTTACTCCGGGGGATCGAGGGGCTACACCTTC
NA	TRBV2	TRBJ2-2	NA	CASRNENTGELFF	TGTGCCAGCAGGAATGAGAACACCGGGGAGCTGTTTTTT
NA	TRBV11-2	TRBJ2-1	NA	CASHPESSYNEQFF	TGTGCCAGCCACCCCGAGAGCTCCTACAATGAGCAGTTCTTC
NA	TRBV28	TRBJ1-1	NA	CASSVTPDTEAFF	TGTGCCAGCAGTGTAACCCCCGACACTGAAGCTTTCTTT
TRBD1	TRBV30	TRBJ1-6	NA	CASNPFGDRGSPLHF	TGTGCCTCGAACCCCTTCGGGGACAGGGGTTCACCCCTCCACTTT
NA	TRBV30	TRBJ1-1	few	CAWSVGNTEAFF	TGTGCCTGGAGTGTCGGAAATACTGAAGCTTTCTTT
NA	TRBV30	TRBJ1-2	NA	CAWSVRDANYGYTF	TGTGCCTGGAGTGTACGGGATGCTAACTATGGCTACACCTTC
NA	TRBV5-6	TRBJ1-6	NA	CASSLAGSASPLHF	TGTGCCAGCAGCTTGGCGGGATCAGCTTCACCCCTCCACTTT
NA	TRBV10-3	TRBJ1-5	NA	CAISTSRDSNQPQHF	TGTGCCATCAGTACGAGCCGGGACAGCAATCAGCCCCAGCATTTT
NA	TRBV10-3	TRBJ1-5	NA	CDSNQPQHF	TGTGATAGCAATCAGCCCCAGCATTTT
NA	TRBV7-2	TRBJ2-2	once	CASSLNTGELFF	TGTGCCAGCAGCTTAAACACCGGGGAGCTGTTTTTT
NA	TRBV19	TRBJ2-1	NA	CASSPKPPGSSYNEQFF	TGTGCCAGTAGTCCAAAGCCGCCCGGGAGCTCCTACAATGAGCAGTTCTTC
NA	TRBV6-6	TRBJ2-7	NA	CASSYQGTPTYEQYF	TGTGCCAGCAGTTACCAAGGGACACCGACCTACGAGCAGTACTTC
TRBD1	TRBV5-4	TRBJ2-5	NA	CASRKPGQLETQYF	TGTGCCAGCAGGAAACCGGGACAGCTGGAGACCCAGTACTTC
NA	TRBV5-1	TRBJ1-2	NA	CASSLRGPGYTF	TGCGCCAGCAGCTTAAGGGGCCCCGGCTACACCTTC
NA	TRBV28	TRBJ1-1	NA	CASTRVGAGTEAFF	TGTGCCAGCACCCGAGTGGGGGCGGGCACTGAAGCTTTCTTT
NA	TRBV11-1	TRBJ1-1	once	CASSLVSGINTEAFF	TGTGCCAGCAGCTTAGTTTCGGGTATCAACACTGAAGCTTTCTTT
TRBD1	TRBV4-1	TRBJ1-5	few	CASSSGTGGRQPQHF	TGCGCCAGCAGCTCCGGGACAGGGGGCCGTCAGCCCCAGCATTTT
NA	TRBV5-1	TRBJ1-1	NA	CASSLVLGTEAFF	TGCGCCAGCAGTTTGGTGTTGGGGACTGAAGCTTTCTTT
NA	TRBV9	TRBJ2-7	NA	CASSVDISGYEQYF	TGTGCCAGCAGCGTAGACATATCTGGCTACGAGCAGTACTTC
NA	TRBV30	TRBJ1-1	NA	CAWSVLSFIIF	TGTGCCTGGAGTGTACTAAGCTTTATTATCTTT
TRBD2	TRBV11-2	TRBJ2-3	once	CATPGTRRDTQYF	TGTGCCACCCCCGGGACTAGGAGAGATACGCAGTATTTT
NA	TRBV7-2	TRBJ2-7	NA	CASSPRGGGGQSYEQYF	TGTGCCAGCAGCCCTAGAGGAGGGGGTGGACAGTCCTACGAGCAGTACTTC
TRBD2	TRBV27	TRBJ2-3	NA	CASSYLLAASTDTQYF	TGTGCCAGCAGCTACCTCCTAGCGGCTAGCACAGATACGCAGTATTTT
NA	TRBV11-2	TRBJ1-2	NA	CASSPRTERYGYTF	TGTGCCAGCAGCCCCCGGACGGAGCGATATGGCTACACCTTC
TRBD2	TRBV5-1	TRBJ2-7	NA	CASSNGLTSGRGHEQYF	TGCGCCAGCAGCAACGGGCTGACTAGCGGGAGGGGTCACGAGCAGTACTTC
NA	TRBV5-4	TRBJ1-2	NA	CASSLGQNNYGYTF	TGTGCCAGCAGCTTGGGACAGAATAACTATGGCTACACCTTC
TRBD2	TRBV27	TRBJ2-1	once	CASKSRLGTSGDTEQFF	TGTGCCAGCAAGTCTCGTCTCGGGACTAGCGGGGACACTGAGCAGTTCTTC
NA	TRBV6-5	TRBJ1-5	once	CAGNPGDNQPQHF	TGTGCCGGAAACCCGGGAGACAATCAGCCCCAGCATTTT
NA	TRBV4-3	TRBJ2-5	NA	CASSLRGGQAGGETQYF	TGCGCCAGCAGCCTGAGAGGCGGACAGGCGGGAGGAGAGACCCAGTACTTC
TRBD1	TRBV27	TRBJ2-2	NA	CASSDGQGNTGELFF	TGTGCCAGCAGTGATGGACAGGGCAACACCGGGGAGCTGTTTTTT
NA	TRBV27	TRBJ2-7	NA	CASSLSGPYEQYF	TGTGCCAGCAGTTTATCGGGTCCCTACGAGCAGTACTTC
TRBD1	TRBV4-3	TRBJ2-7	NA	CASSRSPGQGLYEQYF	TGCGCCAGCAGCCGATCACCGGGACAGGGTCTCTACGAGCAGTACTTC
NA	TRBV28	TRBJ2-2	NA	CASSSPPGELFF	TGTGCCAGCAGTTCGCCCCCCGGGGAGCTGTTTTTT
NA	TRBV7-3	TRBJ2-3	NA	CASSPNSDTQYF	TGTGCCAGCAGTCCGAACTCGGATACGCAGTATTTT
TRBD2	TRBV5-4	TRBJ2-7	NA	CASSLGGSGGSSYEQYF	TGTGCCAGCAGCTTGGGTGGTAGCGGGGGATCATCCTACGAGCAGTACTTC
TRBD1	TRBV19	TRBJ1-5	few	CASSIDGSGGVQPQHF	TGTGCCAGTAGTATAGATGGATCAGGGGGGGTTCAGCCCCAGCATTTT
NA	TRBV2	TRBJ2-7	NA	CAGQGGYEQYF	TGTGCCGGCCAAGGGGGATACGAGCAGTACTTC
NA	TRBV5-1	TRBJ2-2	NA	CASSLGRDGGELFF	TGCGCCAGCAGCTTAGGACGGGACGGCGGGGAGCTGTTTTTT
TRBD1	TRBV28	TRBJ1-5	NA	CAIRRQGGNQPQHF	TGTGCCATCCGAAGACAGGGCGGCAATCAGCCCCAGCATTTT
TRBD1	TRBV5-1	TRBJ2-6	NA	CASTGTGVSGANVLTF	TGCGCCAGCACCGGGACAGGGGTCTCTGGGGCCAACGTCCTGACTTTC
TRBD2	TRBV5-1	TRBJ2-7	once	CASSLNPQRGVYEQYF	TGCGCCAGCAGCTTAAACCCCCAGCGGGGGGTATACGAGCAGTACTTC
NA	TRBV19	TRBJ1-4	NA	CASSGTPRLELFF	TGTGCCAGTAGTGGGACCCCGCGCCTCGAACTGTTTTTT